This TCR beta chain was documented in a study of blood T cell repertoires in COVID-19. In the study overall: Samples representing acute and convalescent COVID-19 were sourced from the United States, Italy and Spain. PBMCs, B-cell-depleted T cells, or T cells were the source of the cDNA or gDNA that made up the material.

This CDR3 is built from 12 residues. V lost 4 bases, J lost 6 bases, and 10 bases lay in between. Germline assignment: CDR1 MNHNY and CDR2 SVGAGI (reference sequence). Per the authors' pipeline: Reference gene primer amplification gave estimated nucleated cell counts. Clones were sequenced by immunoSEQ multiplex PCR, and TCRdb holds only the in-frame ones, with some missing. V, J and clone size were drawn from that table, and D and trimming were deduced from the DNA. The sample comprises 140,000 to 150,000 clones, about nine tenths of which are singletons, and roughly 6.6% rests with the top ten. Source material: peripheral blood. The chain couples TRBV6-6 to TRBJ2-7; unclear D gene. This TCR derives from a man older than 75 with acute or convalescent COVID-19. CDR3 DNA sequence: TGTGCCAGCAGTTCCCACCGGAGCGAGCAGTACTTC. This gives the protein CASSSHRSEQYF.